A single sample gave rise to the 25 T cell receptor beta chains below, sequenced in a study of CD8 T cells in Susac syndrome. RNA was extracted with the RNeasy kit, and a quantity of roughly 0.45 to 1 ug was reverse transcribed using random hexamers. From the immunoSEQ multiplex PCR reads, TCRdb called clonotypes with MiXCR, one entry per CDR3 protein. This table holds 50,000 to 55,000 distinct CDR3 sequences, 95% found once. What was sequenced was CD8+ T cells from PBMCs. Source of these receptors: a human donor with Susac syndrome.

The chain is built from TRBV12-3 or TRBV12-4 and TRBJ1-1; D is ambiguous. This CDR3 has 13 residues. Trimming shortened V by 4 bases and J by 8 bases, and 14 bases separated the two germline ends. The CDR3 coding sequence is TGTGCCAGCAGTTATGGCCCCCAGGAGGAAGCTTTCTTT. As protein: CASSYGPQEEAFF.

The chain recombines TRBV29-1 with TRBJ2-7; D is possibly TRBD1 (6 bases). The germline CDR1 and CDR2 sequences are SQVTM and ANQGSEA. Trimming stripped 7 bases from V and 0 bases from J, with 13 bases between. The CDR3 runs to 13 residues. As DNA, the CDR3 is TGCAGCGCGGACAGCGATAGCTCCTACGAGCAGTACTTC. It is translated as CSADSDSSYEQYF.

The J gene is TRBJ2-1, the V gene TRBV7-8; D gene unclear. The germline CDR1 and CDR2 sequences are SGHVS and FQNEAQ. Trimming removed 4 bases from V and 6 bases from J, with 13 bases in between. CDR3 length equals 14 residues. CDR3 residues: CASSSSTTSNEQFF. The CDR3 region has the DNA TGTGCCAGCAGCTCATCTACTACAAGCAATGAGCAGTTCTTC.

The V and J genes are TRBV6-2 or TRBV6-3 and TRBJ1-1; D remains unclear. The germline V gene encodes CDR1 MNHEY and CDR2 SVGEGT. This CDR3 spans 11 amino acids. Trimming took 6 bases from V and 5 from J, leaving 7 bases between them. CDR3 sequence reads: CASSSGTEAFF. The CDR3, as DNA: TGTGCCAGCAGCTCGGGGACTGAAGCTTTCTTT.

This clonotype was recorded only once. This chain joins TRBV7-8 and TRBJ1-1; TRBD1 matches 7 bases. The junction had 21 bases not matched to a gene; V was cut back by 6 bases and J by 2 bases. The germline V gene has CDR1 SGHVS and CDR2 FQNEAQ. The CDR3 spans 19 residues. The DNA of the CDR3 is TGTGCCAGCAGACTTACGGCCGCGCAATATAACAGGGGCAACACTGAAGCTTTCTTT. This gives the protein CASRLTAAQYNRGNTEAFF.

Written as DNA, the CDR3 is TGTGCCAGCAGCTTAGCTCGCGGCAGCAGCGGTGGCTACACCTTC. It translates to CASSLARGSSGGYTF. The chain employs TRBV7-8 and TRBJ1-2; D not certain. CDR1 and CDR2 (germline): SGHVS, FQNEAQ. This CDR3 has 15 amino acids. V lost 0 bases, J lost 7 bases, and 15 bases lay in between.

This chain uses TRBV28 with TRBJ2-7; 7 bases line up with TRBD2. Germline lookup yields CDR1 MDHEN and CDR2 SYDVKM. The CDR3 has 14 residues. J lost 2 bases, V lost 3 bases, and 4 bases had no gene match. CDR3 sequence (DNA): TGTGCCAGCAGTTTGGGCGGGGGTCCCTACGAGCAGTACTTC. Amino acid sequence: CASSLGGGPYEQYF. The variable domain in full, completed from reference TRBV28 and TRBJ2-7, reads DVKVTQSSRYLVKRTGEKVFLECVQDMDHENMFWYRQDPGLGLRLIYFSYDVKMKEKGDIPEGYSVSREKKERFSLILESASTNQTSMYLCASSLGGGPYEQYFGPGTRLTVT.

J is TRBJ2-1 and V is TRBV29-1; TRBD2 agrees at 11 bases. Per germline, CDR1 SQVTM and CDR2 ANQGSEA. The CDR3 contains 15 residues. J was trimmed by 0 bases and V by 3 bases; bases with no gene match: 1. Here the CDR3 DNA reads TGCAGCGTTGAGACTAGCGGGGACTCCTACAATGAGCAGTTCTTC. This encodes CSVETSGDSYNEQFF.

The genes are TRBV4-1 and TRBJ2-5, with no clear D. Germline CDR1 reads MGHRA; CDR2 reads YSYEKL. Between the trimmed V and J ends, which lost 4 bases and 5 bases, there was a span of 11 bases. The CDR3 totals 13 residues. DNA of the CDR3: TGCGCCAGCAGCCTTGGCCCCCGGGAGACCCAGTACTTC. This sequence encodes CASSLGPRETQYF.

The gene calls are TRBV7-3 and TRBJ2-6; 11 bases fit TRBD1. Germline CDR1 is SGHTA and CDR2 is FQGTGA. The trim removed 4 bases at V and 1 base at J, leaving 3 bases unmatched. CDR3 length equals 17 residues. CDR3 protein: CASSYGQGASGANVLTF. For the CDR3, the DNA is TGTGCCAGCAGCTACGGACAGGGGGCTTCTGGGGCCAACGTCCTGACTTTC.

V is TRBV20-1 and J is TRBJ2-2; TRBD2 matches at 14 bases. V lost 6 bases and J lost 1; bases outside the gene matches: 4. The length of the CDR3 is 16 residues. From germline, CDR1 is DFQATT and CDR2 SNEGSKA (reference sequence). CDR3 in DNA: TGCAGTGCCAGGACTAGCGGGGGGAAGAACACCGGGGAGCTGTTTTTT. Translating it yields CSARTSGGKNTGELFF.

The V call is TRBV7-9, the J call TRBJ2-7; TRBD2 aligns across 8 bases. The CDR3 is made up of 15 amino acids. V was pared by 5 bases and J by 6 bases, with 12 bases of the junction left unmatched. Germline-derived CDR1 and CDR2 are SEHNR and FQNEAQ (reference sequence). CDR3: CASSRSGTSETEQYF. The CDR3 region has the DNA TGTGCCAGCAGCCGATCCGGGACTAGTGAAACCGAGCAGTACTTC.

The J gene is TRBJ1-2, the V gene TRBV29-1; 8 bases are shared with TRBD1. The germline V gene has CDR1 SQVTM and CDR2 ANQGSEA. V was clipped by 3 bases and J by 7 bases; unmatched bases: 4. The CDR3 runs 12 residues. In DNA, the CDR3 is TGCAGCGTTGATAACAGGGGGTTTGGCTACACCTTC. It yields the protein CSVDNRGFGYTF.

The CDR3 sequence is CASSGRGDSGTEAFF. The CDR3 region has the DNA TGTGCCAGTAGTGGGAGGGGCGATTCGGGCACTGAAGCTTTCTTT. The chain combines TRBV19 with TRBJ1-1; perhaps TRBD1 as D (5 bases). This CDR3 has 15 residues. The germline gives CDR1 LNHDA, CDR2 SQIVND (reference sequence). Trimming removed 5 bases from V and 4 bases from J, with 17 bases in between.

This clonotype was recorded only once. This chain connects TRBV2 to TRBJ1-2; possibly TRBD1 for D (5 bases). Germline V gene lookup returns CDR1 SNHLY and CDR2 FYNNEI. The V end lost 6 bases, the J end lost 4 bases, and 9 bases lay between the germline ends. The CDR3 sequence is 12 residues long. This CDR3 is CASRGTAYGYTF. CDR3 in DNA: TGTGCCAGCAGAGGGACGGCCTATGGCTACACCTTC.

J is TRBJ2-7 and V is TRBV5-1; 10 positions agree with TRBD1. Unmatched junction bases numbered 7, after V lost 5 bases and J lost 2 bases. Germline values: CDR1 SGHRS, CDR2 YFSETQ. This CDR3 comprises 15 residues. This chain's CDR3 is CASRRTGTGAYEQYF. DNA for the CDR3: TGCGCCAGCAGAAGAACCGGGACAGGGGCCTACGAGCAGTACTTC.

The chain recombines TRBV30 with TRBJ2-7, with no clear D. Trimming removed 1 base at V and 0 bases at J, with 4 bases between. The germline V gene encodes CDR1 GTSNPN and CDR2 SVGIG (reference sequence). This CDR3 spans 12 amino acids. DNA of the CDR3: TGTGCCTGGAGTGCCACCTCCTACGAGCAGTACTTC. Encoded protein: CAWSATSYEQYF.

V usage is TRBV9 and J usage is TRBJ2-1; no reliable D call. Per germline, CDR1 SGDLS and CDR2 YYNGEE. The CDR3 length is 12 residues. V lost 1 base and J lost 9, with 8 bases in between. The CDR3 region is CASSVRGTEQFF. The CDR3 DNA follows: TGTGCCAGCAGCGTACGCGGTACTGAGCAGTTCTTC.

There are a few counts of this clonotype. The chain employs TRBV9 and TRBJ2-7; TRBD1 might be the D (6 bases). The CDR3 is 14 amino acids. The V gene lost 0 bases and the J gene lost 2 bases, with 9 bases spanning the gap. The germline V gene has CDR1 SGDLS and CDR2 YYNGEE. This CDR3 reads CASSVGQGTYEQYF. CDR3 in DNA: TGTGCCAGCAGCGTAGGGCAGGGGACCTACGAGCAGTACTTC.

The chain is built from TRBV9 and TRBJ1-1; D remains ambiguous. V was pared by 3 bases and J by 1 base, with 10 bases between. This CDR3 has 14 amino acids. In germline, CDR1 is SGDLS, CDR2 YYNGEE. Here the CDR3 reads CASSGRTGNTEAFF. The CDR3, as DNA: TGTGCCAGCAGCGGACGGACGGGGAACACTGAAGCTTTCTTT.

V usage is TRBV25-1 and J usage is TRBJ2-2; weak D call: TRBD1 (6 bases). V dropped 3 bases and J dropped 5 bases, with 16 bases sitting between them. Germline V CDR1 and CDR2: MGHDK, SYGVNS. The CDR3 has 16 amino acids. The chain's CDR3 is CASSEEWGLSTGELFF. The DNA for the CDR3 is TGTGCCAGCAGTGAGGAATGGGGGCTTTCAACCGGGGAGCTGTTTTTT. Filled out from reference TRBV25-1 and TRBJ2-2, the complete variable domain reads EADIYQTPRYLVIGTGKKITLECSQTMGHDKMYWYQQDPGMELHLIHYSYGVNSTEKGDLSSESTVSRIRTEHFPLTLESARPSHTSQYLCASSEEWGLSTGELFFGEGSRLTVL.

CDR3 amino acids: CASSGFWGFYGYTF. In DNA form, the CDR3 reads TGTGCCAGCAGCGGCTTTTGGGGATTCTATGGCTACACCTTC. V usage is TRBV7-9 and J usage is TRBJ1-2; D not resolved. The V end was cut by 5 bases, the J end by 4 bases, with 14 bases between. The CDR3 is made up of 14 amino acids. Germline CDR1 and CDR2: SEHNR and FQNEAQ (reference sequence).

This sequence joins TRBV13 and TRBJ1-2, with TRBD1 as a possible D gene (5 bases). The V and J ends lost 5 bases and 5 bases respectively, with 15 bases between them. This CDR3 has 14 amino acids. Per germline, CDR1 PRHDT and CDR2 FYEKMQ (reference sequence). The chain's CDR3 is CASSLNRGTYGYTF. The CDR3 nucleotides read TGTGCCAGCAGCCTCAACCGGGGGACGTATGGCTACACCTTC.

The V call is TRBV29-1, the J call TRBJ1-1, with D possibly being TRBD1 (6 bases). V was shortened by 6 bases and J by 5 bases, with 16 bases between the two germline ends. Germline lookup yields CDR1 SQVTM and CDR2 ANQGSEA. The CDR3 is 13 amino acids. CDR3 amino acids: CSVEQGGNTEAFF. The CDR3 bases are TGCAGCGTCGAACAGGGCGGTAATACTGAAGCTTTCTTT.

This clonotype was seen only once. The J gene is TRBJ2-1, the V gene TRBV7-2; the D is unclear. The germline V and J ends were trimmed by 4 bases and 8 bases, with 9 bases remaining between them. Looked up from germline, CDR1 is SGHTA and CDR2 is FQGNSA. The CDR3 has 12 residues. CDR3 DNA: TGTGCCAGCAGCTCTTCGGTGGATGAGCAGTTCTTC. Amino acid sequence: CASSSSVDEQFF.